A single sample gave rise to the 20 T cell receptor beta chains below, sequenced in a study of OX40 agonist ivuxolimab in advanced cancers. Library method: the immunoSEQ multiplex PCR assay. TCRdb holds this immuneACCESS table with in-frame rearrangements only. Some clones are missing; in checked studies, unresolved V genes explain under half, and the rest has no known cause. This sample holds 70,000 or so clones; roughly 80% were observed only once. The ten largest clones add up to 0.8% to 1.1% of the sample. The sequenced sample was CD4+ or CD8+ T cells sorted from blood, obtained in a trial of the OX40 agonist ivuxolimab. These receptors all come from an adult with an advanced solid tumor such as melanoma, head and neck, liver or kidney cancer.

The V call is TRBV10-3, the J call TRBJ2-3, with TRBD1 matching 8 bases. With 2 bases clipped from V and 3 bases from J, the junction kept 7 bases outside the gene matches. The CDR3 covers 16 residues. Germline V lookup: CDR1 ENHRY, CDR2 SYGVKD. CDR3 in amino acids: CAISEGGRGQTDTQYF. CDR3 nucleotides: TGTGCCATCAGTGAGGGTGGCAGGGGGCAAACAGATACGCAGTATTTT.

The J gene is TRBJ2-5, the V gene TRBV5-1; 9 nucleotides align to TRBD1. The J call may not be correct, given that the DNA end is closer to TRBJ2-7. The CDR3 runs to 15 residues. Germline values: CDR1 SGHRS, CDR2 YFSETQ. CDR3 sequence (DNA): TGCGCCAGCAGCTCCCGACAGGGGGGAAGCTACGAGCAGTACTTC. Its protein product is CASSSRQGGSYEQYF.

This chain links TRBV10-3 with TRBJ2-3; 13 bases are shared with TRBD2. The germline CDR1 and CDR2 sequences are ENHRY and SYGVKD. V was pared by 10 bases and J by 6 bases, with 10 bases of the junction left unmatched. The CDR3 is 15 amino acids. The CDR3: CASRELAGGRDTQYF. CDR3 DNA: TGTGCCAGCAGGGAACTAGCGGGGGGGAGGGATACGCAGTATTTT.

The table lists this clone with a few counts. The junction departs from the called germline gene at one end, perhaps through a read error. The chain carries TRBV28 and TRBJ2-3; TRBD2 might be the D (5 bases). CDR1 is MDHEN, CDR2 SYDVKM, per germline. The CDR3 runs 12 residues. DNA for the CDR3: TGTGCCAGCACGTCTAGCAGAGATACGCAGTATTTT. It encodes CASTSSRDTQYF.

The genes are TRBV9 and TRBJ1-1, with D possibly being TRBD1 (6 bases). Germline CDR1 reads SGDLS; CDR2 reads YYNGEE. Trimming took 0 bases from V and 2 from J, leaving 11 bases between them. CDR3 length equals 15 residues. As DNA, the CDR3 is TGTGCCAGCAGCGTAGTCGCAGGGGCCAACACTGAAGCTTTCTTT. Translation gives CASSVVAGANTEAFF.

The V call is TRBV6-5, the J call TRBJ2-3, with 9 bases fitting TRBD1. The germline V gene has CDR1 MNHEY and CDR2 SVGAGI. The J segment lost 5 bases and the V segment lost 7 bases, leaving 10 bases of the junction unmatched. CDR3 size: 15 residues. The chain's CDR3 is CASNDDRGNGDTQYF. CDR3 DNA: TGTGCCAGCAATGATGACAGGGGGAATGGAGATACGCAGTATTTT.

The CDR3 sequence: CAWSVRGNEQFF. For the CDR3, the DNA is TGTGCCTGGAGTGTACGGGGTAATGAGCAGTTCTTC. The chain is built from TRBV30 and TRBJ2-1; D may be TRBD2 (5 bases). The CDR3 is 12 amino acids. Between the trimmed V and J ends, which lost 0 bases and 7 bases, there was a span of 7 bases. Germline V gene lookup returns CDR1 GTSNPN and CDR2 SVGIG (reference sequence).

This clone came up a few times. The CDR3 protein is CASSSRGGYTEAFF. CDR3 sequence (DNA): TGTGCCAGCAGTTCCCGCGGGGGCTACACTGAAGCTTTCTTT. The chain couples TRBV6-4 to TRBJ1-1; TRBD1 might be the D (6 bases). Trimming removed 5 bases from V and 3 bases from J, with 13 bases in between. CDR3 length: 14 residues. CDR1 MRHNA and CDR2 SNTAGT come from the germline V gene.

The chain recombines TRBV7-9 with TRBJ1-4, with TRBD1 identical over 12 bases. Germline V gene lookup returns CDR1 SEHNR and CDR2 FQNEAQ (reference sequence). The trim removed 4 bases at V and 7 bases at J, leaving 7 bases unmatched. The CDR3 extends over 16 amino acids. The CDR3 DNA is TGTGCCAGCAGCTACGGGACAGGGGGCAGGGGTGAAAAACTGTTTTTT. Protein: CASSYGTGGRGEKLFF.

This chain uses TRBV20-1 with TRBJ2-7; 7 nucleotides agree with TRBD1. The germline gives CDR1 DFQATT, CDR2 SNEGSKA (reference sequence). The ends lost 5 bases at V and 6 bases at J; junction bases unmatched: 4. This CDR3 contains 11 residues. CDR3 DNA sequence: TGCAGTGCTGAAGGGGGCTTCGAGCAGTACTTC. This encodes CSAEGGFEQYF.

DNA of the CDR3: TGTGCCAGCAGTTTAGAAGGGGCGGCCCAGTACTTC. It translates to CASSLEGAAQYF. This sequence joins TRBV28 and TRBJ2-5, with D tentatively TRBD1 (5 bases). In germline, CDR1 is MDHEN, CDR2 SYDVKM. CDR3 size: 12 residues. Trimming took off 2 bases at V and 9 bases at J, with 10 bases between the two ends.

The chain couples TRBV15 to TRBJ2-3; 7 nucleotides align to TRBD1. The CDR3 consists of 17 residues. Germline V lookup: CDR1 LNHNV, CDR2 YYDKDF (reference sequence). Losses at the gene ends were 2 bases for V and 0 bases for J; bases not matched to a gene: 8. CDR3 amino acids: CATSRKGTAQSTDTQYF. As DNA, the CDR3 is TGTGCCACCAGCAGAAAAGGGACAGCCCAAAGCACAGATACGCAGTATTTT.

This chain connects TRBV14 to TRBJ2-6; D ambiguous. The germline gives CDR1 SGHDN, CDR2 FVKESK. CDR3 size: 15 residues. The V and J ends lost 2 bases and 3 bases respectively, with 8 bases between them. The CDR3 nucleotides read TGTGCCAGCAGCCAATTCCTTGGTGGGGCCAACGTCCTGACTTTC. Amino acids: CASSQFLGGANVLTF.

The rearrangement uses TRBV5-1 and TRBJ1-6; D ambiguous. The V end was cut by 4 bases, the J end by 10 bases, with 12 bases between. Germline V lookup: CDR1 SGHRS, CDR2 YFSETQ. The CDR3 loop spans 13 amino acids. DNA of the CDR3: TGCGCCAGCAGCCTGGCCCTTGGGTCACCCCTCCACTTT. Residues: CASSLALGSPLHF.

The rearrangement links TRBV30 to TRBJ2-7, with TRBD1 identical over 7 bases. The CDR3 is made up of 12 amino acids. J was trimmed by 1 base and V by 4 bases; bases with no gene match: 1. The germline V gene encodes CDR1 GTSNPN and CDR2 SVGIG (reference sequence). The CDR3 DNA reads TGTGCCTGGATGACAGGGTCCTACGAGCAGTACTTC. Protein sequence: CAWMTGSYEQYF.

The chain couples TRBV4-2 to TRBJ2-3; 15 bases agree with TRBD2. Germline CDR1 and CDR2: LGHNA and YNFKEQ. V gave up 1 base and J gave up 3 bases; unmatched junction bases: 5. CDR3 size: 18 residues. The CDR3 loop reads CASSQGRTSGGVTDTQYF. Here the CDR3 DNA reads TGTGCCAGCAGCCAAGGGAGGACTAGCGGGGGGGTGACAGATACGCAGTATTTT.

The chain uses TRBV23-1 and TRBJ2-7, with TRBD1 matching 11 bases. TRBV23-1 is labeled an ORF, and its function is uncertain. Germline trimming cut 6 bases from V and 2 bases from J; bases unmatched to any gene: 9. The CDR3 length is 16 residues. The CDR3 here is CASRFGQGARTYEQYF. CDR3 DNA: TGCGCCAGCAGATTTGGACAGGGGGCGCGTACCTACGAGCAGTACTTC.

The chain combines TRBV28 with TRBJ1-2, with D maybe TRBD1 (6 bases). The CDR3 has 14 residues. Trimming left V 6 bases short and J 7 bases short, with 18 bases between. Germline CDR1 and CDR2: MDHEN and SYDVKM. The CDR3 nucleotides are TGTGCCAGCAGCCCCCCTGAAGGGGGAGGTGGCTACACCTTC. It yields the protein CASSPPEGGGGYTF.

This clone is a singleton in its sample. V usage is TRBV19 and J usage is TRBJ2-7; no firm D call. V was shortened by 1 base and J by 6 bases, with 13 bases between the two germline ends. Per the germline V gene, CDR1 is LNHDA and CDR2 is SQIVND (reference sequence). This CDR3 comprises 14 residues. The CDR3 loop reads CASSIVGSSGEQYF. CDR3 sequence (DNA): TGTGCCAGTAGTATAGTTGGGTCTTCGGGCGAGCAGTACTTC.

CDR3 amino acids: CASSLTGLDQPQHF. CDR3 DNA sequence: TGCGCCAGCAGCTTAACGGGTTTGGATCAGCCCCAGCATTTT. The rearrangement links TRBV5-1 to TRBJ1-5; D is unresolved. The CDR3 is 14 amino acids. Deletions cut 2 bases from V and 5 bases from J, with 11 bases between. CDR1 SGHRS and CDR2 YFSETQ come from the germline V gene.